The 7 T cell receptor beta chains in this list originate from one sample, sequenced in a study of T cell repertoires in cytomegalovirus infection. Each CDR3 protein gets one entry after TCRdb re-called the reads with MiXCR. Of some 54,000 distinct CDR3 sequences in the sample, roughly 21% were seen once. No antigen is known for these receptors. The source was CD8+ T cells from cultured PBMCs, collected from culture after CMV antigen stimulation. The receptors derive from a human donor in good health (CMV status not recorded). Some clones in this sample may be carry-over from other donors' samples.

This clonotype was counted only a few times. This chain's CDR3 is CASSLGAGGQPQHF. CDR3 bases: TGTGCCAGCAGCTTGGGGGCAGGGGGCCAGCCCCAGCATTTT. This chain joins TRBV5-6 and TRBJ1-5; 8 nucleotides agree with TRBD1. This CDR3 spans 14 amino acids. V lost 0 bases, J lost 7 bases, and 3 bases stayed unmatched. CDR1 SGHDT and CDR2 YYEEEE come from the germline V gene.

This clonotype was found a few times. This rearrangement joins TRBV7-2 to TRBJ2-7; possible D gene TRBD2, 5 bases. The ends were cut back, 7 bases at V and 1 base at J, with 17 bases in the middle. Per germline, CDR1 SGHTA and CDR2 FQGNSA. The CDR3 totals 15 residues. The CDR3 bases are TGTGCCAGCATCCCCCGGTCGGGGTCTTCCTACGAGCAGTACTTC. The encoded protein is CASIPRSGSSYEQYF.

This clonotype has just one count. The chain joins TRBV20-1 to TRBJ1-4; 8 bases fit TRBD1. Germline CDR1 is DFQATT and CDR2 is SNEGSKA (reference sequence). The CDR3 totals 16 residues. Unmatched junction bases numbered 15, after V lost 4 bases and J lost 8 bases. The CDR3 spells CSATDFMTTGEEKLFF. In nucleotides, the CDR3 is TGCAGTGCTACTGATTTTATGACGACAGGGGAAGAAAAACTGTTTTTT.

This clonotype occurred a few times. This chain uses TRBV19 with TRBJ1-1, with D uncertain. The CDR3 covers 15 residues. Trimming left V 5 bases short and J 5 bases short, with 18 bases between. Germline loops: CDR1 LNHDA, CDR2 SQIVND (reference sequence). CDR3 sequence reads: CASSVNREGGTEAFF. As DNA, the CDR3 is TGTGCCAGTAGTGTCAATAGGGAGGGAGGGACTGAAGCTTTCTTT.

This chain joins TRBV7-2 and TRBJ2-1; D gene uncertain. Trimming pared 1 base from V and 4 bases from J, leaving 5 bases between. This CDR3 is built from 13 residues. Germline lookup yields CDR1 SGHTA and CDR2 FQGNSA. The CDR3 DNA sequence: TGTGCCAGCAGCTTAGACGAATACAATGAGCAGTTCTTC. The encoded protein is CASSLDEYNEQFF.

The chain uses TRBV5-1 and TRBJ1-1; D remains unclear. CDR3 length: 14 amino acids. Germline V gene data show CDR1 as SGHRS and CDR2 as YFSETQ. Trimming shortened V by 0 bases and J by 4 bases, and 10 bases separated the two germline ends. Here the CDR3 DNA reads TGCGCCAGCAGCTTGGAATCTCCTGGCACTGAAGCTTTCTTT. Its translation: CASSLESPGTEAFF.

The chain carries TRBV12-3 or TRBV12-4 and TRBJ2-1; a possible D gene is TRBD1 (5 bases). V gave up 3 bases and J gave up 9 bases, with 9 bases separating them. This CDR3 is built from 12 residues. The chain's CDR3 is CASSLTALEQFF. Written as DNA, the CDR3 is TGTGCCAGCAGTTTGACAGCCCTTGAGCAGTTCTTC.